One sample yielded the 2 T cell receptor beta chains listed below, sequenced in a study of blood T cells in healthy people across ages. A J-beta primer mix and a sample-barcoded 5' primer were used in a second PCR of roughly 6 to 12 cycles. One entry per CDR3 protein, called by TCRdb with MiXCR from the 5' RACE reads. The sample includes more than 650,000 distinct CDR3 sequences, 53% of them seen just once. The sample taken for sequencing was blood. Every receptor here comes from a man older than 75 in good health.

J is TRBJ2-2 and V is TRBV6-6, with D tentatively TRBD1 (6 bases). The CDR3 loop spans 14 amino acids. CDR1 and CDR2 (germline): MNHNY, SVGAGI (reference sequence). Trimming stripped 5 bases from V and 6 bases from J, with 13 bases between. The CDR3 loop is CASSPYRAAGELFF. The CDR3 coding sequence is TGTGCCAGCAGTCCTTACAGGGCCGCCGGGGAGCTGTTTTTT.

A few counts support this clonotype. V and J are TRBV7-2 and TRBJ2-5; D gene unclear. The CDR3 covers 13 residues. Germline-derived CDR1 and CDR2 are SGHTA and FQGNSA. Trimming pared 5 bases from V and 5 bases from J, leaving 12 bases between. The CDR3 protein is CASSRTRGETQYF. DNA of the CDR3: TGTGCCAGCAGCCGGACCCGTGGTGAGACCCAGTACTTC.